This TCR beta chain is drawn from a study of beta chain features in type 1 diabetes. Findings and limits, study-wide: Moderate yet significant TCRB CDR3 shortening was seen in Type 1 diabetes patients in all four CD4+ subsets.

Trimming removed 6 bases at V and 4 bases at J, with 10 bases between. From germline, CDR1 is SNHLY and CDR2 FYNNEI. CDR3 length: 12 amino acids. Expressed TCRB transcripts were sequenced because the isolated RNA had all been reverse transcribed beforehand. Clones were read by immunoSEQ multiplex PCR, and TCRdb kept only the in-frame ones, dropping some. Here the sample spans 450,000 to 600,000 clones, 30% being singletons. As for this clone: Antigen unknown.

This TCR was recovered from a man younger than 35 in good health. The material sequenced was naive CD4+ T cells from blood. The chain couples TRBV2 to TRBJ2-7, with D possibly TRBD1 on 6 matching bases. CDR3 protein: CASRSQGYEQYF. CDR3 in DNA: TGTGCCAGCAGGTCACAGGGATACGAGCAGTACTTC.